A single sample gave rise to the 5 T cell receptor beta chains below, sequenced in a study of T-cell memory formation after mild COVID-19. TCRdb processed the 5' RACE reads anew with MiXCR; each CDR3 protein has one entry. The sample comprises approximately 500,000 distinct CDR3 sequences, roughly 25% of which are singletons, and about 12% rests with the top ten. Sequenced material: PBMCs or a T cell subset sorted from them (not recorded which). Receptors originate from an adult woman who had mild COVID-19 (a few samples of this study predate the infection). Cell type and time point are not known.

This chain connects TRBV12-3 or TRBV12-4 to TRBJ2-7, with D uncertain. CDR3 size: 11 residues. V lost 6 bases and J lost 7, with 10 bases in between. CDR3 nucleotides: TGTGCCAGCAGGGGCTATGGGGAGCAGTACTTC. It encodes CASRGYGEQYF.

This chain joins TRBV7-9 and TRBJ1-2, with 9 bases lining up with TRBD1. The V gene end was trimmed by 3 bases and the J gene end by 8 bases; junction bases not matched to a gene: 7. The length of the CDR3 is 14 residues. CDR1 is SEHNR, CDR2 FQNEAQ, per germline (reference sequence). DNA of the CDR3: TGTGCCAGCAGCTTCCGGGACAGGGTATTCGGCTACACCTTC. Protein: CASSFRDRVFGYTF. The full variable domain, rest sourced from reference TRBV7-9 and TRBJ1-2, is DTGVSQNPRHKITKRGQNVTFRCDPISEHNRLYWYRQTLGQGPEFLTYFQNEAQLEKSRLLSDRFSAERPKGSFSTLEIQRTEQGDSAMYLCASSFRDRVFGYTFGSGTRLTVV.

This rearrangement joins TRBV6-2 or TRBV6-3 to TRBJ2-1; tentatively, D is TRBD2 (6 bases). V lost 1 base, J lost 10 bases, and 20 bases lay in between. The CDR3 spans 16 residues. CDR1 and CDR2 from the germline V gene are MNHEY and SVGEGT. This chain's CDR3 is CASSYYGAGRELEQFF. The CDR3 DNA is TGTGCCAGCAGTTACTACGGGGCGGGAAGGGAATTGGAGCAGTTCTTC.

The chain has TRBV6-1 and TRBJ1-1, with TRBD1 identical over 9 bases. This CDR3 comprises 17 residues. CDR1 MNHNS and CDR2 SASEGT come from the germline V gene. The J segment lost 6 bases and the V segment lost 1 base, leaving 12 bases of the junction unmatched. The CDR3 loop reads CASSEGGTGRRLAEAFF. The CDR3 region has the DNA TGTGCCAGCAGTGAAGGGGGGACAGGGCGGAGGTTGGCTGAAGCTTTCTTT.

The chain uses TRBV4-1 and TRBJ2-7; weak D call: TRBD1 (6 bases). This CDR3 is 16 amino acids long. Per the germline V gene, CDR1 is MGHRA and CDR2 is YSYEKL. V gave up 0 bases and J gave up 3 bases, with 15 bases separating them. The CDR3 protein is CASSQELQGLGYEQYF. The CDR3 nucleotides read TGCGCCAGCAGCCAAGAGCTACAGGGATTAGGCTACGAGCAGTACTTC.